The next 10 T cell receptor beta chains were all read from a single sample in a study of shared clonotypes between healthy human individuals. TCRdb's table, derived via immunoSEQ multiplex PCR, lists solely in-frame clones and lacks some. This table has approximately 2.5 million clones, roughly nine tenths appearing once. The sample consisted of naive CD4+ T cells sorted from blood. Subset denoted: CD45RA+ positively selected. Receptor source: a man younger than 35 in good health.

As regards this clone: The same CDR3 arises from other DNA sequences in this sample as well. The chain links TRBV5-1 to TRBJ1-5; D may be TRBD1 (5 bases). Germline V lookup: CDR1 SGHRS, CDR2 YFSETQ. Trimming pared 4 bases from V and 0 bases from J, leaving 8 bases between. CDR3 length: 14 residues. CDR3: CASSPGLSNQPQHF. The DNA of the CDR3 is TGCGCCAGCAGCCCGGGGCTTAGCAATCAGCCCCAGCATTTT.

V is TRBV7-8 and J is TRBJ2-1; 7 nucleotides align to TRBD2. Per the germline V gene, CDR1 is SGHVS and CDR2 is FQNEAQ. After removal of 4 bases from V and 5 bases from J, the junction contained 8 bases not matched to a gene. The CDR3 spans 15 residues. The CDR3 loop is CASSSVRSGNNEQFF. CDR3 DNA: TGTGCCAGCAGCTCTGTCCGGAGCGGGAACAATGAGCAGTTCTTC.

This chain joins TRBV7-3 and TRBJ1-1; D not certain. The CDR3 is 14 amino acids. Trimming stripped 4 bases from V and 10 bases from J, with 19 bases between. Germline values: CDR1 SGHTA, CDR2 FQGTGA. The CDR3 sequence is CASSSPFDPEGAFF. CDR3 DNA: TGTGCCAGCAGCTCGCCATTCGACCCTGAGGGAGCTTTCTTT.

The chain carries TRBV5-1 and TRBJ2-1; no reliable D call. CDR3 length: 14 residues. Germline V gene lookup returns CDR1 SGHRS and CDR2 YFSETQ. Trimming left V 4 bases short and J 9 bases short, with 17 bases between. This chain's CDR3 is CASSPQTVQSEQFF. The DNA for the CDR3 is TGCGCCAGCAGCCCCCAAACCGTGCAAAGTGAGCAGTTCTTC.

This chain joins TRBV18 and TRBJ1-1; D perhaps matches TRBD1 (5 bases). Germline V gene sequence: CDR1 KGHSH, CDR2 LQKENI. The CDR3 loop spans 14 amino acids. Trimming pared 4 bases from V and 4 bases from J, leaving 13 bases between. CDR3 sequence (DNA): TGTGCCAGCTCACTTGGTACTAGGGGCACTGAAGCTTTCTTT. This sequence encodes CASSLGTRGTEAFF.

A single count supports this clone. The chain couples TRBV12-5 to TRBJ2-1, with 9 nucleotides matching TRBD1. Trimming took 10 bases from V and 12 from J; bases not matched to a gene: 16. In germline, CDR1 is LGHNT, CDR2 FRNRAP. The CDR3 has 14 amino acids. The CDR3 bases are TGTGCTATCGAACCGGGACAGGGTGAGACGGGGCAGTTCTTC. Protein: CAIEPGQGETGQFF.

As regards this clone: This specimen includes other DNA sequences encoding the same CDR3. The chain couples TRBV18 to TRBJ2-2, with 9 bases aligning to TRBD1. Germline CDR1 KGHSH, CDR2 LQKENI. This CDR3 is 15 amino acids long. The ends lost 6 bases at V and 1 base at J; junction bases unmatched: 3. CDR3 nucleotide sequence: TGTGCCAGCTCGCCGGGACAGGGGAACACCGGGGAGCTGTTTTTT. Encoded protein: CASSPGQGNTGELFF.

Concerning this clone: Other DNA variants within this sample encode the same CDR3. The chain combines TRBV5-1 with TRBJ2-2, with a tentative D call TRBD1 (7 bases). Germline-derived CDR1 and CDR2 are SGHRS and YFSETQ. Trimming left V 1 base short and J 1 base short, with 8 bases between. The CDR3 has 15 amino acids. CDR3 amino acids: CASSLQGGNTGELFF. The CDR3, as DNA: TGCGCCAGCAGCTTGCAGGGGGGGAACACCGGGGAGCTGTTTTTT.

This rearrangement joins TRBV2 to TRBJ2-7; D perhaps matches TRBD1 (6 bases). The germline V and J ends were trimmed by 3 bases and 1 base, with 10 bases remaining between them. Germline loops: CDR1 SNHLY, CDR2 FYNNEI. The CDR3 spans 14 residues. The CDR3 DNA is TGTGCCAGCAGTGACTGGGACACATCCTACGAGCAGTACTTC. This encodes CASSDWDTSYEQYF.

In the case of this clone: This same CDR3 is encoded by further DNA sequences in the sample. The rearrangement links TRBV7-9 to TRBJ1-1, with D hard to call. CDR3 size: 11 residues. The V and J ends lost 4 bases and 4 bases respectively, with 4 bases between them. CDR1 SEHNR and CDR2 FQNEAQ come from the germline V gene (reference sequence). For the CDR3, the DNA is TGTGCCAGCAGCTCCAGCACTGAAGCTTTCTTT. It encodes CASSSSTEAFF.